Sequencing of this TCR beta chain was carried out in a study of cytomegalovirus exposure and HLA in healthy donors. Background on the study: Clustering assigned about 80% of the approximately 430 genotyped donors to the Caucasian-associated ancestry cluster.

Regarding this clone: Its antigen remains unknown.

Points from the study as a whole: Later analysis placed DRB1 highest and HLA-C lowest in TCR association rates, which differed by HLA locus. A few V segments could not be told apart, such as TRBV6-2 and TRBV6-3, and were left out. When presence/absence was analysed, sequencing depth was taken to be roughly uniform across donors.

Primers included in the PCR were 60 Vbeta and 13 Jbeta primers. Assay used: immunoSEQ multiplex PCR; TCRdb lists only in-frame clones, some missing. The sample data list just under 60,000 clones. The germline V gene encodes CDR1 SGHVS and CDR2 FQNEAQ. This CDR3 contains 12 residues. V was trimmed by 6 bases and J by 3 bases, leaving 9 bases between them. The sequence was collected from a male donor in good health and CMV-seronegative. Source material: PBMCs. The gene calls are TRBV7-8 and TRBJ2-7; TRBD1 is a possible D gene (5 bases). The CDR3: CASSTGYYEQYF. For the CDR3, the DNA is TGTGCCAGCAGTACAGGATACTACGAGCAGTACTTC.